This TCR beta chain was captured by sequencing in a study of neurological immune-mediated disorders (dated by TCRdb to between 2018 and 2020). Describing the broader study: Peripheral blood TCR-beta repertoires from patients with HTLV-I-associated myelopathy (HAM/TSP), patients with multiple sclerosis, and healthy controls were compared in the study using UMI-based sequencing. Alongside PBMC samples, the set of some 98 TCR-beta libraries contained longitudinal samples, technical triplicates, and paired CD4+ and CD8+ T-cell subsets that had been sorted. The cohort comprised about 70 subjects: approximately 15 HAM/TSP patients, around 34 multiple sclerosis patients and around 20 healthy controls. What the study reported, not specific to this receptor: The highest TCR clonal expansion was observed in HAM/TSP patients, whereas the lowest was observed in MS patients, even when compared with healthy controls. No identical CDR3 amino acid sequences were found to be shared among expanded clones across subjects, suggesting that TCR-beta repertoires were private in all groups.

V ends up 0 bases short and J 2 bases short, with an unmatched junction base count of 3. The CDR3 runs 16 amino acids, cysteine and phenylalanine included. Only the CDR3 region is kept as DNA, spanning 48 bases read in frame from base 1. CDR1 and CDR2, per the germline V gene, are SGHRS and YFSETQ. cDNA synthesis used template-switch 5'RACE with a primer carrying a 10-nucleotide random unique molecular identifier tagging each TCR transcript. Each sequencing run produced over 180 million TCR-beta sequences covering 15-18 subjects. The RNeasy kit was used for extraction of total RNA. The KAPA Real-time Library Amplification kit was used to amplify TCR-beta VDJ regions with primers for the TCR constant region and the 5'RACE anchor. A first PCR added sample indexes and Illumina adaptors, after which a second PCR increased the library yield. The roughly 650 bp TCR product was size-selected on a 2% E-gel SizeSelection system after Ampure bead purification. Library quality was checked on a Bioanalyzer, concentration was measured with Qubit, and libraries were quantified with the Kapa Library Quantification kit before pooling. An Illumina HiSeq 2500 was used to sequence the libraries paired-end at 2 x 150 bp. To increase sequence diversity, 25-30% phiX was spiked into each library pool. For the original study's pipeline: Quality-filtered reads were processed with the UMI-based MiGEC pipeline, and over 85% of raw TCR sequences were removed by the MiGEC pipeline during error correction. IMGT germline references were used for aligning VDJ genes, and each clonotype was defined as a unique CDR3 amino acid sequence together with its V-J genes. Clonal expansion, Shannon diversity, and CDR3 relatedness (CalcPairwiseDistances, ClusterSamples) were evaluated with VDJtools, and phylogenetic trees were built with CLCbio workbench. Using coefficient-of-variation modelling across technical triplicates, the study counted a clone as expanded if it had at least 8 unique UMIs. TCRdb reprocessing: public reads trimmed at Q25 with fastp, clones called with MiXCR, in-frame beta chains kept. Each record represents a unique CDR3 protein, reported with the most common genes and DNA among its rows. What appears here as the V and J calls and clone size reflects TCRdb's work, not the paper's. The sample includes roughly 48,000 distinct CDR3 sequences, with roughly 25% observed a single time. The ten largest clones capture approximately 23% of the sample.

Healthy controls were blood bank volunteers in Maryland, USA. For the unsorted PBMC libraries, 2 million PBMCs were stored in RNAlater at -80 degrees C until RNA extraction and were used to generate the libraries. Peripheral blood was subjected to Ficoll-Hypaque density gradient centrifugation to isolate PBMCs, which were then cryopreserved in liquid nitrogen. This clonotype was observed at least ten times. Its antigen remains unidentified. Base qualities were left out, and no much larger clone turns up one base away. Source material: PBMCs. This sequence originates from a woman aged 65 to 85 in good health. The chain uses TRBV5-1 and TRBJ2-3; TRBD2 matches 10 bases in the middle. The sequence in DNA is TGCGCCAGCAGCTTGGCCGGGACTAGCGACACAGATACGCAGTATTTT. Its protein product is CASSLAGTSDTDTQYF.